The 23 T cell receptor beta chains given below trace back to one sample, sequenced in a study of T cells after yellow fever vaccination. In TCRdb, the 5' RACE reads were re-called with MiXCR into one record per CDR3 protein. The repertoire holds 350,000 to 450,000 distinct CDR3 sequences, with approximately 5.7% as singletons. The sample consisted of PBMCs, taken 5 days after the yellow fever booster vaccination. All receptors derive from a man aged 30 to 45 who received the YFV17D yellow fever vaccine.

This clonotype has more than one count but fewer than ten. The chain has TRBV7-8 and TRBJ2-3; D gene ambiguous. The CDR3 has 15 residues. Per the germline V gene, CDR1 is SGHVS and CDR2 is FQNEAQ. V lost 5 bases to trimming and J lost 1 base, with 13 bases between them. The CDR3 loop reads CASSKNRGGTDTQYF. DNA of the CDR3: TGTGCCAGCAGCAAGAACCGTGGGGGCACAGATACGCAGTATTTT.

The CDR3: CASAGVLETQYF. CDR3 DNA sequence: TGTGCTTCAGCGGGAGTATTAGAGACCCAGTACTTC. The chain recombines TRBV7-2 with TRBJ2-5; TRBD2 aligns across 8 bases. The CDR3 length is 12 residues. The V gene's germline CDR1 is SGHTA and CDR2 FQGNSA.

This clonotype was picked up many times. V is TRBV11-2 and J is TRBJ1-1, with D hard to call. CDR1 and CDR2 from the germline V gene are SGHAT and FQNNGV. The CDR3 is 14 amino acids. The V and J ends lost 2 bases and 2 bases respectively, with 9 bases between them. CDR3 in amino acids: CASSLISDNTEAFF. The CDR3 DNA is TGTGCCAGCAGCTTAATCTCCGATAACACTGAAGCTTTCTTT.

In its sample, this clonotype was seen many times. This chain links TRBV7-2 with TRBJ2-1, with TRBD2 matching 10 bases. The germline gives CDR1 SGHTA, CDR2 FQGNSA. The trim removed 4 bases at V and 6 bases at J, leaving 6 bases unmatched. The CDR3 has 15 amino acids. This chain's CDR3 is CASSSSRTSGNEQFF. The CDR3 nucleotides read TGTGCCAGCAGCTCCTCCCGGACTAGCGGCAATGAGCAGTTCTTC. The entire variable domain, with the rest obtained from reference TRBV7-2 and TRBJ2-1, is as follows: GAGVSQSPSNKVTEKGKDVELRCDPISGHTALYWYRQSLGQGLEFLIYFQGNSAPDKSGLPSDRFSAERTGGSVSTLTIQRTQQEDSAVYLCASSSSRTSGNEQFFGPGTRLTVL.

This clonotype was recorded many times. In DNA form, the CDR3 reads TGCAGTGCCCGACTAGTCGGAGGCACAGATACGCAGTATTTT. This translates into CSARLVGGTDTQYF. The V and J genes are TRBV20-1 and TRBJ2-3; D is perhaps TRBD2 (6 bases). CDR1 is DFQATT and CDR2 is SNEGSKA in the germline V gene (reference sequence). The CDR3 has 14 residues. V was trimmed by 6 bases and J by 1 base, leaving 14 bases between them.

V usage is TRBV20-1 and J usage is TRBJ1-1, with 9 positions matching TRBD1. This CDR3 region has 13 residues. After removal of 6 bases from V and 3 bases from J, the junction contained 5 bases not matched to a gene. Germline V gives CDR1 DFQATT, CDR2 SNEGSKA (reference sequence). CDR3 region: CSAPGQGDTEAFF. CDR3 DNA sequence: TGCAGTGCGCCGGGACAGGGCGACACTGAAGCTTTCTTT.

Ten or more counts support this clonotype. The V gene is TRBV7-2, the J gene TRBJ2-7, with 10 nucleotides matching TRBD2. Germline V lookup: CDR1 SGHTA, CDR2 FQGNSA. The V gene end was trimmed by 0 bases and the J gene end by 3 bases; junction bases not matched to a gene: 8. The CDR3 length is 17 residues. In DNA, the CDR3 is TGTGCCAGCAGCTTAGCTGCTAGCGGGAGCGGCCTCTACGAGCAGTACTTC. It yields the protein CASSLAASGSGLYEQYF.

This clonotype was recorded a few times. This CDR3 is CASSYSWTGVSQPQHF. The CDR3 DNA sequence: TGTGCCAGCAGTTACTCCTGGACAGGGGTTAGTCAGCCCCAGCATTTT. The chain carries TRBV6-5 and TRBJ1-5; 9 nucleotides align to TRBD1. CDR1 MNHEY and CDR2 SVGAGI come from the germline V gene. The CDR3 spans 16 residues. The V and J ends lost 0 bases and 6 bases, in that order; junction bases with no gene match: 6.

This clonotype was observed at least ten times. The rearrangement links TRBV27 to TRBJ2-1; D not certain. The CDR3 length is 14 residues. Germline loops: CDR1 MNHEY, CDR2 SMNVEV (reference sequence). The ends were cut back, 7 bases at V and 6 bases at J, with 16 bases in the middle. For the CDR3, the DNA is TGTGCCAGCATGGAAGCAATGGACGGCAATGAGCAGTTCTTC. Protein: CASMEAMDGNEQFF.

The CDR3 here is CATSPGTGGNEKLFF. CDR3 nucleotide sequence: TGTGCCACCAGTCCCGGGACAGGGGGTAATGAAAAACTGTTTTTT. J is TRBJ1-4 and V is TRBV24-1; 11 positions agree with TRBD1. V trimming: 6 bases; J trimming: 4 bases; junction bases outside the gene matches: 3. The length of the CDR3 is 15 residues. The germline V gene encodes CDR1 KGHDR and CDR2 SFDVKD.

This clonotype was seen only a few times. The CDR3 loop reads CASSQVRASYGYTF. For the CDR3, the DNA is TGTGCCAGCAGCCAAGTTCGGGCGAGCTATGGCTACACCTTC. This chain connects TRBV14 to TRBJ1-2; D not certain. The CDR3 totals 14 residues. V was clipped by 1 base and J by 4 bases, with 10 bases between them. Per the germline V gene, CDR1 is SGHDN and CDR2 is FVKESK.

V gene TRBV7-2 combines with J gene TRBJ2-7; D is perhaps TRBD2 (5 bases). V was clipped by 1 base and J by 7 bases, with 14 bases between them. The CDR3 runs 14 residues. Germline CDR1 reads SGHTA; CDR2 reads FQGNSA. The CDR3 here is CASSLVGGSGEQYF. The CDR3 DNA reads TGTGCCAGCAGCTTAGTTGGAGGCTCTGGGGAGCAGTACTTC.

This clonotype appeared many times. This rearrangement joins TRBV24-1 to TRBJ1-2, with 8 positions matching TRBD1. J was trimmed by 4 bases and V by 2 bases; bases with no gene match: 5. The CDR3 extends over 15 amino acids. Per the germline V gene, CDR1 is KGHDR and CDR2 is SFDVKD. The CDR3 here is CATSDSAGGFYGYTF. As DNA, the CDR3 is TGTGCCACCAGTGATTCGGCAGGGGGCTTCTATGGCTACACCTTC.

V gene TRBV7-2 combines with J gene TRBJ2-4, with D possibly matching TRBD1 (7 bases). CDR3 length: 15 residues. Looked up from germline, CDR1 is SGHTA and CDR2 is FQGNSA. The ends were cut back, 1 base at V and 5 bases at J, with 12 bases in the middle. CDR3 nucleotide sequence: TGTGCCAGCAGCTTAGAAGGGGGCGGGGAAAACATTCAGTACTTC. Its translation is CASSLEGGGENIQYF.

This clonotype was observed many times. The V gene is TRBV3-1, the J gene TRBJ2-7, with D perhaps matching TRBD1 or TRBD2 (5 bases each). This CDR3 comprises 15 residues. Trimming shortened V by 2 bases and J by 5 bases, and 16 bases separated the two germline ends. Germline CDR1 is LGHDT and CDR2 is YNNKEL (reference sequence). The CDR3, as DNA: TGTGCCAGCAGCCAACCGGGACCGGGTAATGACGAGCAGTACTTC. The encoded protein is CASSQPGPGNDEQYF.

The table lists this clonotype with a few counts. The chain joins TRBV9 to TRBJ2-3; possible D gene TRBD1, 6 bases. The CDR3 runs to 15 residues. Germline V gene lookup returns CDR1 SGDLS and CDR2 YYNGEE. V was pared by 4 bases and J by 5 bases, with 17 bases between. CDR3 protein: CASSTRDIFLDTQYF. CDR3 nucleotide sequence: TGTGCCAGCAGCACCCGGGACATTTTTTTAGATACGCAGTATTTT.

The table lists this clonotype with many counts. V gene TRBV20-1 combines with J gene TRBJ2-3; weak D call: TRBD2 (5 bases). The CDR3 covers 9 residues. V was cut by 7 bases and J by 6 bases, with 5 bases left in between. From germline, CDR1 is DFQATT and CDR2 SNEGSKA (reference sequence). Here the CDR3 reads CSGGDTQYF. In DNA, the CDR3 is TGCAGTGGAGGGGATACGCAGTATTTT.

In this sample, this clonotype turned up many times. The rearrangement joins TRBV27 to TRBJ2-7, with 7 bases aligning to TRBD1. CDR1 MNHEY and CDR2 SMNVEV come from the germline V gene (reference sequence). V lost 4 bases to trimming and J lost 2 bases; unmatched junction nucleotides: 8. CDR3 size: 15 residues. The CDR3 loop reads CASSWVRTGAYEQYF. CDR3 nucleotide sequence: TGTGCCAGCAGTTGGGTGCGGACAGGAGCCTACGAGCAGTACTTC.

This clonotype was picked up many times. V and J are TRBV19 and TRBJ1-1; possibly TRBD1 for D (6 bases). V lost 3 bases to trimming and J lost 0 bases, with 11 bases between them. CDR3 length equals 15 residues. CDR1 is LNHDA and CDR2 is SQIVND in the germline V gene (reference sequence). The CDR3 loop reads CASSIWTAMNTEAFF. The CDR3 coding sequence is TGTGCCAGTAGTATCTGGACAGCCATGAACACTGAAGCTTTCTTT.

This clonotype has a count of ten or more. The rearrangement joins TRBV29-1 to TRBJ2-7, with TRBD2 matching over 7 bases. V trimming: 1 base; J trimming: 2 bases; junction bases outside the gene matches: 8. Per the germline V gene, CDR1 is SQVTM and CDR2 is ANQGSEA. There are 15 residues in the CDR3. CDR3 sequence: CSVEAALAVAYEQYF. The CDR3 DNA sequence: TGCAGCGTTGAAGCGGCTCTAGCGGTTGCCTACGAGCAGTACTTC.

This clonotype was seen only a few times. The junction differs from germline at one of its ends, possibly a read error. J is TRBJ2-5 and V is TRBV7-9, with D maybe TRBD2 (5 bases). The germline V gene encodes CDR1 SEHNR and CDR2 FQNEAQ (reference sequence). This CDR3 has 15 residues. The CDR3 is CASSLAGAHQETQYF. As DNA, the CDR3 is TGTGCCAGCAGCTTAGCGGGAGCCCACCAGGAGACCCAGTACTTC.

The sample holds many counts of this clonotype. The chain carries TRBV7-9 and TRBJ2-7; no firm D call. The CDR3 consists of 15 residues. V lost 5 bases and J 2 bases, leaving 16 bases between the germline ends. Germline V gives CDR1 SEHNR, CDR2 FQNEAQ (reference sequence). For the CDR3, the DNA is TGTGCCAGCAGCGATCAGGTGGGGAATCCCTACGAGCAGTACTTC. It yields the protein CASSDQVGNPYEQYF.

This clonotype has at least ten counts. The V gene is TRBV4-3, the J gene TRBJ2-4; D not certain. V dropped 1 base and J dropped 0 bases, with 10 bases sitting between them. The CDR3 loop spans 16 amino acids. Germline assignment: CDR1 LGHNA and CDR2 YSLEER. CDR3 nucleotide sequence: TGCGCCAGCAGCCAAGGATGGCAGTTAGCCAAAAACATTCAGTACTTC. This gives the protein CASSQGWQLAKNIQYF.